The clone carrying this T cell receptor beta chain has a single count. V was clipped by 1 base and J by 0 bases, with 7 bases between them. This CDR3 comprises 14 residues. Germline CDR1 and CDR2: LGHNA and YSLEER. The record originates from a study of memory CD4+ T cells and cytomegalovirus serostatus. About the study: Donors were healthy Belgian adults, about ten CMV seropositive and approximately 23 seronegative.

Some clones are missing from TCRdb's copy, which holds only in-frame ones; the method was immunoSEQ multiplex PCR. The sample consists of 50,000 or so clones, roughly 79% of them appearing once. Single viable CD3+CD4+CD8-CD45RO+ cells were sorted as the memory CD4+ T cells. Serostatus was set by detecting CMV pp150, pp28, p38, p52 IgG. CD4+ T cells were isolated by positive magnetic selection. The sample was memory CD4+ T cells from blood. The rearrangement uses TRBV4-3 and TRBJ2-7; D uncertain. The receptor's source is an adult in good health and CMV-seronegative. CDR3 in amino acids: CASSQGAISYEQYF. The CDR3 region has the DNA TGCGCCAGCAGCCAAGGGGCAATCTCCTACGAGCAGTACTTC.